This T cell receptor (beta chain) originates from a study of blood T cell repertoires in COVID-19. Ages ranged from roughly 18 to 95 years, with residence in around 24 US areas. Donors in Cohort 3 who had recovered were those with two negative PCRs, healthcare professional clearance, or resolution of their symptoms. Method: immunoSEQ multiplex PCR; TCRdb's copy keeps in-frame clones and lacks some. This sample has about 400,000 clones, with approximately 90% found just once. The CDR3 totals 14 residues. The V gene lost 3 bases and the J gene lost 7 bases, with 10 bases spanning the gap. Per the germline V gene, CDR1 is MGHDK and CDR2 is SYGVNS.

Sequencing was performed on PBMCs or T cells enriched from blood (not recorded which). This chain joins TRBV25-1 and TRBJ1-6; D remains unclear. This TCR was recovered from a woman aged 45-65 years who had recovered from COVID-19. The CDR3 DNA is TGTGCCAGCAGTGATGCAGGTTGGAATTCACCCCTCCACTTT. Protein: CASSDAGWNSPLHF.